The entry below gives a single T cell receptor beta chain sequence along with its context. Antigen specificity is unknown. Primers for the PCR totalled 60 Vbeta and 13 Jbeta. TCRdb keeps only in-frame clones here, not all; method: immunoSEQ multiplex PCR. The sample records some 150,000 clones, approximately 80% being singletons. This CDR3 has 14 residues. Germline CDR1 reads SQVTM; CDR2 reads ANQGSEA. Trimming pared 7 bases from V and 6 bases from J, leaving 21 bases between. The record originates from a study of cytomegalovirus exposure and HLA in healthy donors. Study-wide context: Most donors, 70% to 85% of approximately 400 genotyped, fell in the Caucasian-associated ancestry cluster. Study-wide results and limits: CMV serostatus was the only recorded immune exposure for donors. Cytomegalovirus status, reportedly, was diagnosed with high specificity and sensitivity by the classifier. After further analysis at a later stage, around 17,000 TCR beta sequences were associated with HLA alleles at 0.05 false discovery rate.

V usage is TRBV29-1 and J usage is TRBJ1-2, with D maybe TRBD1 (5 bases). The TCR sequence derives from a woman under 30 in good health and CMV-seronegative. The sequenced sample was PBMCs. CDR3 coding DNA: TGCAGCGGGATAGGGGCAAAGATCCGCAATGGCTACACCTTC. Protein sequence: CSGIGAKIRNGYTF.